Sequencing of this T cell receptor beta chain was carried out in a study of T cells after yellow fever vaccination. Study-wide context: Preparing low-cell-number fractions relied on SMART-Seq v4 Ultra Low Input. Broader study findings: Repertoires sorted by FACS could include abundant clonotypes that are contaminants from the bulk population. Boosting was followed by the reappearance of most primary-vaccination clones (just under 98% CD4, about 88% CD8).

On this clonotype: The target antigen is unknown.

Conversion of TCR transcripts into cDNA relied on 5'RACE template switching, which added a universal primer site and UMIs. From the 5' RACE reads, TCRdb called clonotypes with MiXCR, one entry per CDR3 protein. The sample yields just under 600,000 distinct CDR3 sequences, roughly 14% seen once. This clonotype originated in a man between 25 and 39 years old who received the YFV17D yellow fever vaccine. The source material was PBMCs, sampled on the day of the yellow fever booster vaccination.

The CDR3 spells CASKPGGVKGDTQYF. The CDR3 nucleotides read TGTGCCAGCAAGCCCGGCGGGGTGAAAGGAGATACGCAGTATTTT. V and J are TRBV27 and TRBJ2-3; TRBD2 might be the D (6 bases). In germline, CDR1 is MNHEY, CDR2 SMNVEV (reference sequence). CDR3 length: 15 amino acids. Trimming removed 7 bases from V and 5 bases from J, with 19 bases in between.